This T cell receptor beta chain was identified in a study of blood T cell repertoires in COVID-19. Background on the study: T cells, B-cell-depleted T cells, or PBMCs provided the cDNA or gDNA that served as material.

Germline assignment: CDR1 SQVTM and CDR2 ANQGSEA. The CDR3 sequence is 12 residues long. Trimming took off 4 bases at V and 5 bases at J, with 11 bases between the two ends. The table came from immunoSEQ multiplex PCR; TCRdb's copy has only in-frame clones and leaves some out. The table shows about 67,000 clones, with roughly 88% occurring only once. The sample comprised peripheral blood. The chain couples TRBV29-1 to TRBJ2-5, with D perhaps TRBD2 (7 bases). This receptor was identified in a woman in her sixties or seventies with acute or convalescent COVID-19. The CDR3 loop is CSVVGGGETQYF. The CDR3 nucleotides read TGCAGCGTTGTGGGAGGGGGTGAGACCCAGTACTTC.